A selection of T cell receptor beta chains follows, all from one sample in a study of T cell changes during pregnancy in multiple sclerosis. Profiled with immunoSEQ multiplex PCR; TCRdb holds only in-frame clones, not every one. The sample yields about 49,000 clones, about 90% seen once. Here the sequenced sample was peripheral blood, taken after pregnancy. All receptors come from a female donor in good health, enrolled as a control in a pregnancy study. CDR3s include the opening cysteine and the closing phenylalanine or tryptophan. Each record gives: V gene, clone size, J gene, D gene, CDR3 DNA, CDR3 protein. The D gene is left open where the match is weak. Some rows have no size entry. The others give once, few or many, or a class for an expanded clone.

v_call: TRBV5-4
clone_size: .
j_call: TRBJ1-2
d_call: .
cdr3_nt: TGTGCCAGCAGCCACCCCGGCGGCGACTATGGCTACACCTTC
cdr3_aa: CASSHPGGDYGYTF

v_call: TRBV19
clone_size: .
j_call: TRBJ2-5
d_call: TRBD2
cdr3_nt: TGTGCCAGTAGCCGGGGGGTACAAGAGACCCAGTACTTC
cdr3_aa: CASSRGVQETQYF

v_call: TRBV28
clone_size: .
j_call: TRBJ1-2
d_call: .
cdr3_nt: TGTGCCAGCAGTTTAGACAAAGGTCCCTTAGGCGGGGGCTACACCTTC
cdr3_aa: CASSLDKGPLGGGYTF

v_call: TRBV4-3
clone_size: .
j_call: TRBJ2-3
d_call: .
cdr3_nt: TGCGCCAGCAGCCAAAGCGGAGGGGGCAAAGATACGCAGTATTTT
cdr3_aa: CASSQSGGGKDTQYF

v_call: TRBV7-2
clone_size: .
j_call: TRBJ2-1
d_call: .
cdr3_nt: TGTGCCAGCAGCTTAGTCGGGAGATACAATGAGCAGTTCTTC
cdr3_aa: CASSLVGRYNEQFF

v_call: TRBV4-1
clone_size: few
j_call: TRBJ1-1
d_call: .
cdr3_nt: TGCGCCAGCAGCCATGGACCCAGGGGAACTGAAGCTTTCTTT
cdr3_aa: CASSHGPRGTEAFF

v_call: TRBV30
clone_size: .
j_call: TRBJ1-6
d_call: TRBD1
cdr3_nt: TGTGCCTGGAGTCCGGGACAGGGTGATTCACCCCTCCACTTT
cdr3_aa: CAWSPGQGDSPLHF

v_call: TRBV29-1
clone_size: .
j_call: TRBJ2-1
d_call: TRBD2
cdr3_nt: TGCAGCACCCTAGCGGGAGGGCTCGCCAATGAGCAGTTCTTC
cdr3_aa: CSTLAGGLANEQFF

v_call: TRBV15
clone_size: .
j_call: TRBJ1-5
d_call: TRBD1
cdr3_nt: TGTGCCACCAGCGGGACAGGCTCTCGTCAGCCCCAGCATTTT
cdr3_aa: CATSGTGSRQPQHF

v_call: TRBV12-5
clone_size: .
j_call: TRBJ2-1
d_call: .
cdr3_nt: TGTGCTAGTGGTTTGCCTCGGGGGAGTCAGTTCTTC
cdr3_aa: CASGLPRGSQFF

v_call: TRBV4-3
clone_size: .
j_call: TRBJ2-5
d_call: TRBD2
cdr3_nt: TGCGCCAGCAGCCAAGATTCGGGCGGGAGCCTCCAAGAGACCCAGTACTTC
cdr3_aa: CASSQDSGGSLQETQYF

v_call: TRBV6-4
clone_size: few
j_call: TRBJ2-1
d_call: TRBD2
cdr3_nt: TGTGCCAGCACTGAACTAGCGGGGGCCTTCAATGAGCAGTTCTTC
cdr3_aa: CASTELAGAFNEQFF

v_call: TRBV18
clone_size: .
j_call: TRBJ2-3
d_call: TRBD2
cdr3_nt: TGTGCCAGCTCACCACCGCGGCTAGCGGGTACAGATACGCAGTATTTT
cdr3_aa: CASSPPRLAGTDTQYF

v_call: TRBV5-5
clone_size: once
j_call: TRBJ1-1
d_call: TRBD1
cdr3_nt: TGTGCCAGCAGCTCTTGGACAGGGAGGGGCAGTGAAGCTTTCTTT
cdr3_aa: CASSSWTGRGSEAFF

v_call: TRBV19
clone_size: few
j_call: TRBJ1-1
d_call: .
cdr3_nt: TGTGCCAGTAGTACCCGACAGGTTAACACTGAAGCTTTCTTT
cdr3_aa: CASSTRQVNTEAFF

v_call: TRBV13
clone_size: .
j_call: TRBJ1-2
d_call: TRBD1
cdr3_nt: TGTGCCAGCAGCCCCCAACAGGGGGTCAGGTATGGCTACACCTTC
cdr3_aa: CASSPQQGVRYGYTF

v_call: TRBV7-9
clone_size: .
j_call: TRBJ2-7
d_call: TRBD1
cdr3_nt: TGTGCCAGCACCCGGGACAGGGGGGCCTACGAGCAGTACTTC
cdr3_aa: CASTRDRGAYEQYF

v_call: TRBV27
clone_size: .
j_call: TRBJ1-2
d_call: .
cdr3_nt: TGTGCCAGTCACGGGGGGCGTAACTATGGCTACACCTTC
cdr3_aa: CASHGGRNYGYTF

v_call: TRBV9
clone_size: .
j_call: TRBJ2-3
d_call: TRBD2
cdr3_nt: TGTGCCAGCAGCGTATTTGAAGCGGGAGCGGCACCGTATTTT
cdr3_aa: CASSVFEAGAAPYF

v_call: TRBV27
clone_size: .
j_call: TRBJ2-1
d_call: .
cdr3_nt: TGTGCCAGCAGTCCCGGTGCAGGGAGGAATGAGCAGTTCTTC
cdr3_aa: CASSPGAGRNEQFF

v_call: TRBV5-1
clone_size: .
j_call: TRBJ1-3
d_call: .
cdr3_nt: TGCGCCAGCAGCTTAGGCGGGGAGGGCACCATATATTTT
cdr3_aa: CASSLGGEGTIYF

v_call: TRBV4-3
clone_size: .
j_call: TRBJ1-6
d_call: .
cdr3_nt: TGCGCCAGCAGCCAACTTTACGGGTCACCCCTCCACTTT
cdr3_aa: CASSQLYGSPLHF

v_call: TRBV6-1
clone_size: .
j_call: TRBJ2-1
d_call: TRBD2
cdr3_nt: TGTGCCAGCAGTGAATGGCTAGCGGGGTCCTACAATGAGCAGTTCTTC
cdr3_aa: CASSEWLAGSYNEQFF

v_call: TRBV25-1
clone_size: .
j_call: TRBJ1-6
d_call: .
cdr3_nt: TGTGCCAGCAGGGGCCACACGGGAGGGGGTGGGAATTCACCCCTCCACTTT
cdr3_aa: CASRGHTGGGGNSPLHF

v_call: TRBV19
clone_size: once
j_call: TRBJ1-1
d_call: .
cdr3_nt: TGTGCCAGTAGTATCACCCCCGGGCAGGGCACTGAAGCTTTCTTT
cdr3_aa: CASSITPGQGTEAFF

v_call: TRBV30
clone_size: .
j_call: TRBJ2-1
d_call: TRBD2
cdr3_nt: TGTGCCTGGAGTGGCGGGAGGGATCCGTTCTTC
cdr3_aa: CAWSGGRDPFF

v_call: TRBV6-1
clone_size: .
j_call: TRBJ1-1
d_call: .
cdr3_nt: TGTGCCAGCAGTGCGTACAGGGCCTCGAACACTGAAGCTTTCTTT
cdr3_aa: CASSAYRASNTEAFF